This TCR beta chain was observed in a study of blood T cell repertoires in COVID-19. Study information: T cells, B-cell-depleted T cells, or PBMCs provided the cDNA or gDNA that served as material.

Original handling: Scientists estimated how many nucleated cells there were by amplifying reference gene primers. Using immunoSEQ multiplex PCR, the repertoire was profiled, and TCRdb retains in-frame clones only, with some absent. V, J and clone size are taken as reported in that table, and D and trimming were inferred from the DNA itself. Among 200,000 to 300,000 clones, around 83% were seen once, and the ten largest hold around an eighth. The specimen was peripheral blood. The source is a woman aged 55-69 years with active or convalescent COVID-19.

The CDR3 DNA sequence: TGTGCCAGCAGTTACCTTTCCCCCGGGAGAGGGAACACTGAAGCTTTCTTT. Protein: CASSYLSPGRGNTEAFF. The chain has TRBV6-2 or TRBV6-3 and TRBJ1-1, with no clear D. V shed 2 bases and J shed 1 base, with 17 bases lying between them. This CDR3 has 17 residues. The germline V gene encodes CDR1 MNHEY and CDR2 SVGEGT.